The rows below give T cell receptor beta chains drawn from one sample of a study of shared clonotypes between healthy human individuals. Sequencing was performed with immunoSEQ multiplex PCR; in TCRdb, only in-frame clones are kept and a portion is missing. The repertoire holds about 2.2 million clones, with roughly 95% as singletons. Sequences were obtained from naive CD8+ T cells from PBMCs. The source of these receptors is a man younger than 35 in good health. Some clones in this sample may be carry-over from other donors' samples. The CDR3 runs from the conserved cysteine through the conserved F or W. The size field is filled for only some rows; it gives once, few, many or a size class.

clone_size j_call v_call cdr3_aa
NA TRBJ1-2 TRBV4-1 CASSQDWRGTYGYTF
NA TRBJ1-2 TRBV30 CAWSSRGYGYTF
NA TRBJ2-7 TRBV2 CASSDRGFSSYEQYF
NA TRBJ2-7 TRBV11-2 CASSQRQAPYEQYF
once TRBJ2-1 TRBV4-3 CASSADRGLYNEQFF
NA TRBJ1-5 TRBV4-1 CASSQGPGQEGLEPQHF
NA TRBJ2-1 TRBV9 CASSVGNSLGEQFF
NA TRBJ2-1 TRBV7-6 CASSLGGSRNEQFF
NA TRBJ2-7 TRBV7-9 CASSILLGELHEQYF
NA TRBJ1-2 TRBV25-1 CASRETATYGYTF
few TRBJ1-2 TRBV11-2 CASSLGAGAGYTF
NA TRBJ1-2 TRBV27 CASSFVGVSGPNYGYTF
NA TRBJ2-7 TRBV6-1 CASSILGQGSYEQYF
NA TRBJ1-5 TRBV5-5 CASSTQGNSNQPQHF
NA TRBJ2-3 TRBV5-1 CASSQGTGMGDTQYF
NA TRBJ2-7 TRBV27 CASSLLGFLKVGEQYF
NA TRBJ2-7 TRBV19 CASSIDRMSYEQYF
NA TRBJ2-7 TRBV4-3 CASSQEQTQAEQYF
NA TRBJ1-5 TRBV28 CASRGGETEINQPQHF
NA TRBJ2-1 TRBV6-6 CASRKLAGGPNEQFF
NA TRBJ2-3 TRBV5-1 CASSLRETADTQYF
NA TRBJ2-5 TRBV6-5 CASSYNRDETQYF